Below are 21 T cell receptor beta chains sequenced from a single sample in a study of T-cell memory formation after mild COVID-19. Each CDR3 protein is one row after TCRdb ran MiXCR on the 5' RACE reads. The sample has 250,000 to 300,000 distinct CDR3 sequences, about 16% seen once. Material for sequencing was PBMCs or a T cell subset sorted from them (not recorded which). Receptors originate from a man between 18 and 29 years old who had mild COVID-19 (a few samples of this study predate the infection). Cell type and time point are not known.

This clonotype was observed a handful of times. The chain joins TRBV18 to TRBJ2-5, with 11 bases matching TRBD2. CDR1 is KGHSH and CDR2 is LQKENI in the germline V gene. The CDR3 sequence is 15 residues long. Trimming cost V 6 bases and J 4 bases; bases outside gene matches: 7. CDR3 coding DNA: TGTGCCAGCTCGCCTGCCGGGACTAGCGGAGAGACCCAGTACTTC. It yields the protein CASSPAGTSGETQYF.

The rearrangement links TRBV4-2 to TRBJ2-7, with a tentative D call TRBD1 (6 bases). The CDR3 contains 14 residues. CDR1 is LGHNA, CDR2 YNFKEQ, per germline. With 3 bases removed from V and 0 bases from J, the gap between germline ends came to 9 bases. CDR3 nucleotide sequence: TGTGCCAGCAGCCACTCGGACAGCTCCTACGAGCAGTACTTC. Protein: CASSHSDSSYEQYF.

This clonotype was observed a few times. The chain carries TRBV5-1 and TRBJ1-1; tentative D call: TRBD1 (5 bases). Germline V gene data show CDR1 as SGHRS and CDR2 as YFSETQ. V lost 3 bases to trimming and J lost 1 base, with 10 bases between them. The CDR3 sequence is 14 residues long. Here the CDR3 reads CASSSDGQNTEAFF. In DNA, the CDR3 is TGCGCCAGCAGCTCAGATGGACAGAACACTGAAGCTTTCTTT.

In this sample, this clonotype turned up a few times. The chain joins TRBV7-2 to TRBJ2-1, with TRBD2 identical over 12 bases. The V and J ends lost 5 bases and 15 bases, in that order; junction bases with no gene match: 8. The CDR3 contains 13 residues. The germline gives CDR1 SGHTA, CDR2 FQGNSA. CDR3 bases: TGTGCCAGCAGCAACCGACTAGCGGGGGCTCGGTTCTTC. It specifies CASSNRLAGARFF.

V usage is TRBV29-1 and J usage is TRBJ2-2; D possibly corresponds to TRBD1 (6 bases). Germline lookup yields CDR1 SQVTM and CDR2 ANQGSEA. Between the trimmed V and J ends, which lost 6 bases and 3 bases, there was a span of 8 bases. CDR3 length: 12 residues. In DNA form, the CDR3 reads TGCAGCGTCTGGACAGACACCGGGGAGCTGTTTTTT. Translation gives CSVWTDTGELFF.

The CDR3 nucleotides are TGTGCCAGCACCCCTACGAACAGTCGATGGGCAGATACGCAGTATTTT. It yields the protein CASTPTNSRWADTQYF. The chain links TRBV6-6 to TRBJ2-3; D unclear. Germline values: CDR1 MNHNY, CDR2 SVGAGI (reference sequence). This CDR3 region has 16 residues. The germline V and J ends were trimmed by 7 bases and 4 bases, with 21 bases remaining between them.

This clonotype turned up a few times. The V call is TRBV24-1, the J call TRBJ2-3; D possibly uses TRBD1 or TRBD2 (5 bases each). Looked up from germline, CDR1 is KGHDR and CDR2 is SFDVKD. The CDR3 has 15 residues. Trimming cost V 3 bases and J 4 bases, with 13 bases left between them. The CDR3 DNA reads TGTGCCACCAGTGATACCCGGGGCGGCGCAGATACGCAGTATTTT. Amino acid sequence: CATSDTRGGADTQYF.

This clonotype was detected a few times. V and J are TRBV28 and TRBJ2-4; 10 nucleotides agree with TRBD2. Trimming removed 0 bases from V and 0 bases from J; junction bases left unmatched: 17. Per the germline V gene, CDR1 is MDHEN and CDR2 is SYDVKM. The CDR3 is 22 residues long. The CDR3 sequence: CASSLWVVERGGNLEAKNIQYF. Here the CDR3 DNA reads TGTGCCAGCAGTTTATGGGTCGTCGAGCGGGGGGGCAATTTAGAAGCCAAAAACATTCAGTACTTC.

This clonotype was counted at least ten times. This chain links TRBV12-3 or TRBV12-4 with TRBJ2-2; D remains ambiguous. CDR3 length equals 12 residues. V dropped 5 bases and J dropped 4 bases, with 5 bases sitting between them. The CDR3 protein is CASSRSTGELFF. For the CDR3, the DNA is TGTGCCAGCAGTCGATCCACCGGGGAGCTGTTTTTT.

This clonotype was observed many times. The chain joins TRBV10-3 to TRBJ2-5; tentative D call: TRBD2 (5 bases). The CDR3 contains 13 residues. The V end was cut by 2 bases, the J end by 4 bases, with 8 bases between. The V gene's germline CDR1 is ENHRY and CDR2 SYGVKD. CDR3 coding DNA: TGTGCCATCAGTGAGCACACTAGAGAGACCCAGTACTTC. It yields the protein CAISEHTRETQYF.

This clonotype was picked up many times. V and J are TRBV5-5 and TRBJ2-5; 10 bases line up with TRBD2. From germline, CDR1 is SGHKS and CDR2 YYEKEE (reference sequence). J was trimmed by 3 bases and V by 4 bases; bases with no gene match: 3. The CDR3 has 14 amino acids. The CDR3 reads CASSDGLAEETQYF. CDR3 bases: TGTGCCAGCAGCGACGGACTAGCGGAAGAGACCCAGTACTTC.

This clonotype has just a few counts. The CDR3, as DNA: TGCGCCAGCAGCTTCGGGAGTGTTGCAGATACGCAGTATTTT. Protein sequence: CASSFGSVADTQYF. The rearrangement links TRBV5-1 to TRBJ2-3, with a weak D call TRBD2 (6 bases). The V gene lost 2 bases and the J gene lost 4 bases, with 11 bases spanning the gap. Germline V lookup: CDR1 SGHRS, CDR2 YFSETQ. The CDR3 is 14 amino acids. Together with reference TRBV5-1 and TRBJ2-3, the CDR3 gives the full variable domain: KAGVTQTPRYLIKTRGQQVTLSCSPISGHRSVSWYQQTPGQGLQFLFEYFSETQRNKGNFPGRFSGRQFSNSRSEMNVSTLELGDSALYLCASSFGSVADTQYFGPGTRLTVL.

This clonotype was observed at least ten times. The J gene is TRBJ2-5, the V gene TRBV29-1; 7 nucleotides agree with TRBD1. V lost 6 bases and J lost 4; bases outside the gene matches: 5. The CDR3 extends over 12 amino acids. Germline lookup yields CDR1 SQVTM and CDR2 ANQGSEA. CDR3 amino acids: CSVGDRVETQYF. CDR3 in DNA: TGCAGCGTGGGTGACAGGGTAGAGACCCAGTACTTC.

The chain joins TRBV28 to TRBJ2-1; 7 positions match TRBD2. The CDR3 sequence is 15 residues long. V lost 7 bases to trimming and J lost 6 bases; unmatched junction nucleotides: 12. The germline gives CDR1 MDHEN, CDR2 SYDVKM. CDR3 nucleotides: TGTGCCAGCAATCGGGCGGGGGTTCTCTTCAATGAGCAGTTCTTC. It is translated as CASNRAGVLFNEQFF.

The gene calls are TRBV7-3 and TRBJ2-2, with TRBD1 identical over 7 bases. V lost 3 bases, J lost 3 bases, and 4 bases stayed unmatched. In germline, CDR1 is SGHTA, CDR2 FQGTGA. The CDR3 length is 15 residues. The CDR3 DNA reads TGTGCCAGCAGCTTGCTGACAGGGCACACCGGGGAGCTGTTTTTT. Translated: CASSLLTGHTGELFF.

The V call is TRBV4-1, the J call TRBJ2-5; tentative D call: TRBD1 (5 bases). V gave up 0 bases and J gave up 7 bases, with 15 bases separating them. Germline CDR1 is MGHRA and CDR2 is YSYEKL. The CDR3 spans 15 residues. Written as DNA, the CDR3 is TGCGCCAGCAGCCAAGACTGGGGCGCGTTTAGGACCCAGTACTTC. This encodes CASSQDWGAFRTQYF.

In its sample, this clonotype was seen a few times. The chain couples TRBV9 to TRBJ2-1; D perhaps matches TRBD2 (6 bases). V shed 3 bases and J shed 1 base, with 11 bases lying between them. The germline V gene encodes CDR1 SGDLS and CDR2 YYNGEE. This CDR3 comprises 15 residues. In DNA, the CDR3 is TGTGCCAGCAGCGGGGGGGTGGCTTCCTACAATGAGCAGTTCTTC. It is translated as CASSGGVASYNEQFF.

The table lists this clonotype with a few counts. V gene TRBV10-3 combines with J gene TRBJ2-3; possibly TRBD2 for D (6 bases). Deletions cut 3 bases from V and 4 bases from J, with 20 bases between. CDR3 length: 17 residues. Germline values: CDR1 ENHRY, CDR2 SYGVKD. The CDR3 region is CAISDSIRGYHSDTQYF. DNA of the CDR3: TGTGCCATCAGTGATTCAATTCGGGGGTATCATTCAGATACGCAGTATTTT.

In its sample, this clonotype was seen a few times. The CDR3 sequence is CAATGDTDTQYF. The CDR3 DNA is TGTGCCGCCACGGGGGACACAGATACGCAGTATTTT. The rearrangement joins TRBV12-3 or TRBV12-4 to TRBJ2-3; D is possibly TRBD2 (6 bases). The CDR3 runs to 12 residues. Trimming cost V 11 bases and J 2 bases, with 11 bases left between them.

This clonotype was counted at least ten times. The chain couples TRBV5-5 to TRBJ2-5; no firm D call. Trimming shortened V by 6 bases and J by 4 bases, and 13 bases separated the two germline ends. Per germline, CDR1 SGHKS and CDR2 YYEKEE (reference sequence). The CDR3 consists of 13 residues. The CDR3 protein is CASIMSPRETQYF. For the CDR3, the DNA is TGTGCCAGCATCATGAGTCCGAGAGAGACCCAGTACTTC. The entire variable domain, with the rest obtained from reference TRBV5-5 and TRBJ2-5, is as follows: DAGVTQSPTHLIKTRGQQVTLRCSPISGHKSVSWYQQVLGQGPQFIFQYYEKEERGRGNFPDRFSARQFPNYSSELNVNALLLGDSALYLCASIMSPRETQYFGPGTRLLVL.

The table lists this clonotype with many counts. The chain carries TRBV7-2 and TRBJ1-1; no firm D call. V lost 2 bases, J lost 6 bases, and 13 bases lay in between. This CDR3 is 14 amino acids long. Per germline, CDR1 SGHTA and CDR2 FQGNSA. DNA of the CDR3: TGTGCCAGCAGCTTATTAATCCGAGCAGCTGAAGCTTTCTTT. Amino acids: CASSLLIRAAEAFF.